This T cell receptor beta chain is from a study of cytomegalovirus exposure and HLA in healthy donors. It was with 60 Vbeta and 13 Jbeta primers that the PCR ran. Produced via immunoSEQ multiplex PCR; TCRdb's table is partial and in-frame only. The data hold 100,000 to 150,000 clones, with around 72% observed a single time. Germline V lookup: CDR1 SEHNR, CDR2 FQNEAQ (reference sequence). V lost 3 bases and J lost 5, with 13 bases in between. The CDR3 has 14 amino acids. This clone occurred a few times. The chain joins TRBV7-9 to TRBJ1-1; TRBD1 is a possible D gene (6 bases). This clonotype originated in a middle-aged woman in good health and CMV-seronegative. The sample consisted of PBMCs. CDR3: CASSLGDTGTEAFF. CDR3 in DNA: TGTGCCAGCAGCTTGGGGGACACTGGGACTGAAGCTTTCTTT.